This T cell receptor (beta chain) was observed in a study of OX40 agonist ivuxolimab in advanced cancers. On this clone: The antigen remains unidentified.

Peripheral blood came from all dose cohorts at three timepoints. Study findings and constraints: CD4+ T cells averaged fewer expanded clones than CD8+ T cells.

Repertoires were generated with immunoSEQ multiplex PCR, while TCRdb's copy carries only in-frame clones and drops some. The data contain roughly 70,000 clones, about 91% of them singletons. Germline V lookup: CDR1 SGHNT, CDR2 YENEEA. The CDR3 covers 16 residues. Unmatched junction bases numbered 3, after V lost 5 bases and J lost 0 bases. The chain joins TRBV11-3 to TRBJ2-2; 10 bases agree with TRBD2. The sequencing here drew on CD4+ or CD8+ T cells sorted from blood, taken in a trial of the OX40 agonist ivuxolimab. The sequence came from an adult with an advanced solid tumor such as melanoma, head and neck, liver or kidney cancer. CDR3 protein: CASSPTSGSNTGELFF. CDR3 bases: TGTGCCAGCAGCCCGACTAGCGGGTCGAACACCGGGGAGCTGTTTTTT. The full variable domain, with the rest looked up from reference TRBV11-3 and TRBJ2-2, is EAGVVQSPRYKIIEKKQPVAFWCNPISGHNTLYWYLQNLGQGPELLIRYENEEAVDDSQLPKDRFSAERLKGVDSTLKIQPAELGDSAVYLCASSPTSGSNTGELFFGEGSRLTVL.